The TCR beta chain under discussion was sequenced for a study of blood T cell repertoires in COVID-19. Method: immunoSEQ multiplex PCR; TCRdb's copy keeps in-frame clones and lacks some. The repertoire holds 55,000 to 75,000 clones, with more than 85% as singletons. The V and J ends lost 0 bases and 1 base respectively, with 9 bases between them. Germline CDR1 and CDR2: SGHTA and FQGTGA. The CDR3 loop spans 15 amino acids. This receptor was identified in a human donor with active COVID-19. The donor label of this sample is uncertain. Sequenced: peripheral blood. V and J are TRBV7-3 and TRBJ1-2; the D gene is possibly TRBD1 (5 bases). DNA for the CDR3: TGTGCCAGCAGCTTAACGGGGCAGCTTAACTATGGCTACACCTTC. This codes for CASSLTGQLNYGYTF.